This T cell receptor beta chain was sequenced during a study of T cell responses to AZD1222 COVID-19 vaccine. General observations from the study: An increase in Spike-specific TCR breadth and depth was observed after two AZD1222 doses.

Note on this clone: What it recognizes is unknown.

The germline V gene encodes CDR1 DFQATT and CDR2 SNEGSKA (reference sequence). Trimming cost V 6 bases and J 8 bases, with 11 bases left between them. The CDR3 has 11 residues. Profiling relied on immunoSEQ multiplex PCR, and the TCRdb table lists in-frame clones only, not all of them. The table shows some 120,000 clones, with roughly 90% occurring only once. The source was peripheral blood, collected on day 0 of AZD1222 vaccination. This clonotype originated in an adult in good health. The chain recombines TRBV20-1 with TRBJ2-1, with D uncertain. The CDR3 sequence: CSATEVHEQFF. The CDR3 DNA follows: TGCAGTGCCACAGAGGTGCATGAGCAGTTCTTC.